The rows below give T cell receptor beta chains drawn from one sample of a study of cytomegalovirus exposure and HLA in healthy donors. The method was immunoSEQ multiplex PCR; TCRdb's version includes in-frame clones alone and lacks a portion of them. The sample yields about 140,000 clones, approximately 80% seen once. The sequenced sample consisted of PBMCs. Source of these receptors: a man aged 50 to 59 in good health and CMV-seronegative. The CDR3 runs from the conserved cysteine through the conserved F or W. D genes are given only for firm matches. Rows may omit the clone size; those that give it use once, few, many or a size class.

j_call: TRBJ2-2; d_call: .; v_call: TRBV7-6; clone_size: once; cdr3_aa: CASSLVASAANTGELFF; cdr3_nt: TGTGCCAGCAGCTTAGTGGCGTCAGCGGCGAACACCGGGGAGCTGTTTTTT
j_call: TRBJ2-5; d_call: .; v_call: TRBV7-5; clone_size: .; cdr3_aa: CASSSQEGTQYF; cdr3_nt: TGTGCCAGCAGCTCTCAGGAGGGGACCCAGTACTTC
j_call: TRBJ2-7; d_call: TRBD2; v_call: TRBV7-9; clone_size: .; cdr3_aa: CASSYGGGGNYEQYF; cdr3_nt: TGTGCCAGCAGCTATGGTGGCGGGGGGAACTACGAGCAGTACTTC
j_call: TRBJ1-1; d_call: TRBD1; v_call: TRBV6-5; clone_size: .; cdr3_aa: CASSLTGGETEAFF; cdr3_nt: TGTGCCAGCAGTCTCACAGGGGGGGAAACTGAAGCTTTCTTT
j_call: TRBJ1-2; d_call: .; v_call: TRBV7-9; clone_size: few; cdr3_aa: CASSIGQKANYGYTF; cdr3_nt: TGTGCCAGCAGCATTGGACAGAAAGCTAACTATGGCTACACCTTC
j_call: TRBJ2-2; d_call: TRBD1; v_call: TRBV15; clone_size: .; cdr3_aa: CATSRDGVTGAYLKNTGELFF; cdr3_nt: TGTGCCACCAGCAGAGATGGAGTCACAGGGGCTTATTTAAAGAACACCGGGGAGCTGTTTTTT
j_call: TRBJ1-2; d_call: TRBD1; v_call: TRBV30; clone_size: .; cdr3_aa: CAWSVGTGDIYGYTF; cdr3_nt: TGTGCCTGGAGTGTGGGGACAGGGGATATCTATGGCTACACCTTC
j_call: TRBJ2-2; d_call: TRBD2; v_call: TRBV6-1; clone_size: .; cdr3_aa: CASSELAGVTGELFF; cdr3_nt: TGTGCCAGCAGTGAACTAGCGGGAGTCACCGGGGAGCTGTTTTTT
j_call: TRBJ2-3; d_call: .; v_call: TRBV5-6; clone_size: .; cdr3_aa: CASSPPGRPGVTDTQYF; cdr3_nt: TGTGCCAGCAGCCCCCCCGGCAGGCCCGGGGTCACAGATACGCAGTATTTT
j_call: TRBJ2-1; d_call: TRBD2; v_call: TRBV30; clone_size: .; cdr3_aa: CAWILPGTSGGRGSNEQFF; cdr3_nt: TGTGCCTGGATCCTTCCCGGGACTAGCGGGGGCCGGGGTAGCAATGAGCAGTTCTTC
j_call: TRBJ2-5; d_call: TRBD2; v_call: TRBV7-3; clone_size: .; cdr3_aa: CASSLTGGPSGSSLLETQYF; cdr3_nt: TGTGCCAGCAGCTTAACTGGGGGGCCTAGCGGGAGTTCGTTGTTGGAGACCCAGTACTTC
j_call: TRBJ2-2; d_call: TRBD1; v_call: TRBV6-1; clone_size: .; cdr3_aa: CASSASAGTGVIGELFF; cdr3_nt: TGTGCCAGCAGTGCCTCCGCCGGGACAGGGGTGATCGGGGAGCTGTTTTTT
j_call: TRBJ1-2; d_call: TRBD1; v_call: TRBV5-6; clone_size: few; cdr3_aa: CASSLPGTGDEYGYTF; cdr3_nt: TGTGCCAGCAGCTTGCCCGGGACAGGGGATGAGTATGGCTACACCTTC
j_call: TRBJ2-7; d_call: TRBD2; v_call: TRBV29-1; clone_size: .; cdr3_aa: CSVERLAGGSLTYEQYF; cdr3_nt: TGCAGCGTTGAACGACTAGCGGGAGGATCCCTGACCTACGAGCAGTACTTC
j_call: TRBJ1-3; d_call: TRBD1; v_call: TRBV4-1; clone_size: few; cdr3_aa: CASSQDQGAGNTIYF; cdr3_nt: TGCGCCAGCAGCCAAGACCAGGGGGCCGGAAACACCATATATTTT
j_call: TRBJ2-3; d_call: .; v_call: TRBV13; clone_size: .; cdr3_aa: CASSLVVSADTQYF; cdr3_nt: TGTGCCAGCAGCTTAGTAGTGAGTGCAGATACGCAGTATTTT
j_call: TRBJ2-1; d_call: .; v_call: TRBV30; clone_size: once; cdr3_aa: CAWSPGRDNEQFF; cdr3_nt: TGTGCCTGGAGTCCGGGCAGGGACAATGAGCAGTTCTTC
j_call: TRBJ1-5; d_call: .; v_call: TRBV19; clone_size: once; cdr3_aa: CASSRQDSNQPQHF; cdr3_nt: TGTGCCAGTAGTAGACAGGATAGCAATCAGCCCCAGCATTTT
j_call: TRBJ2-3; d_call: TRBD2; v_call: TRBV5-4; clone_size: .; cdr3_aa: CASSPTSDTDTQYF; cdr3_nt: TGTGCCAGCAGCCCTACTAGCGACACAGATACGCAGTATTTT
j_call: TRBJ2-6; d_call: .; v_call: TRBV28; clone_size: .; cdr3_aa: CASSLPAGANVLTF; cdr3_nt: TGTGCCAGCAGTTTACCAGCTGGGGCCAACGTCCTGACTTTC
j_call: TRBJ2-5; d_call: .; v_call: TRBV4-1; clone_size: .; cdr3_aa: CASSQEELRRDQYF; cdr3_nt: TGCGCCAGCAGCCAAGAAGAATTGAGGCGAGACCAGTACTTC
j_call: TRBJ2-1; d_call: TRBD2; v_call: TRBV29-1; clone_size: .; cdr3_aa: CSVEPLAGGEQFF; cdr3_nt: TGCAGCGTTGAACCCCTAGCGGGTGGTGAGCAGTTCTTC
j_call: TRBJ2-5; d_call: .; v_call: TRBV7-2; clone_size: .; cdr3_aa: CASSTTKGETQYF; cdr3_nt: TGTGCCAGCAGCACCACTAAGGGGGAGACCCAGTACTTC
j_call: TRBJ2-7; d_call: TRBD2; v_call: TRBV5-6; clone_size: once; cdr3_aa: CASSTTSGVTYEQYF; cdr3_nt: TGTGCCAGCAGCACAACTAGCGGGGTTACCTACGAGCAGTACTTC
j_call: TRBJ2-3; d_call: .; v_call: TRBV11-3; clone_size: .; cdr3_aa: CASCSYRSDTQYF; cdr3_nt: TGTGCCAGCTGCTCGTACAGGTCAGATACGCAGTATTTT
j_call: TRBJ1-1; d_call: TRBD1; v_call: TRBV5-4; clone_size: .; cdr3_aa: CASSLLQGGWTEAFF; cdr3_nt: TGTGCCAGCAGCTTGCTACAGGGGGGGTGGACTGAAGCTTTCTTT
j_call: TRBJ2-2; d_call: TRBD2; v_call: TRBV19; clone_size: .; cdr3_aa: CASSRLAGNSGELFF; cdr3_nt: TGTGCCAGTAGTAGACTAGCGGGAAACTCCGGGGAGCTGTTTTTT
j_call: TRBJ2-7; d_call: TRBD2; v_call: TRBV10-2; clone_size: .; cdr3_aa: CASSEGFQREKGYEQYF; cdr3_nt: TGCGCCAGCAGTGAGGGTTTTCAGCGGGAGAAGGGCTACGAGCAGTACTTC
j_call: TRBJ2-1; d_call: TRBD2; v_call: TRBV18; clone_size: .; cdr3_aa: CASSPLAGSSYNEQFF; cdr3_nt: TGTGCCAGCTCACCGCTAGCGGGGAGCTCCTACAATGAGCAGTTCTTC
j_call: TRBJ2-3; d_call: .; v_call: TRBV5-8; clone_size: once; cdr3_aa: CASSRTDTQYF; cdr3_nt: TGTGCCAGCAGCCGGACAGATACGCAGTATTTT
j_call: TRBJ2-1; d_call: TRBD2; v_call: TRBV15; clone_size: once; cdr3_aa: CATSRGAGGSNEQFF; cdr3_nt: TGTGCCACCAGCAGGGGAGCGGGAGGGTCCAATGAGCAGTTCTTC
j_call: TRBJ1-5; d_call: TRBD1; v_call: TRBV15; clone_size: .; cdr3_aa: CATSRDSGGWQPQHF; cdr3_nt: TGTGCCACCAGCAGAGATTCAGGGGGCTGGCAGCCCCAGCATTTT
j_call: TRBJ2-3; d_call: .; v_call: TRBV7-2; clone_size: .; cdr3_aa: CASSLSGDTQYF; cdr3_nt: TGTGCCAGCAGTTTGTCGGGAGATACGCAGTATTTT
j_call: TRBJ2-1; d_call: .; v_call: TRBV29-1; clone_size: .; cdr3_aa: CSVGFGASVEQFF; cdr3_nt: TGCAGCGTTGGGTTTGGGGCTTCCGTTGAGCAGTTCTTC
j_call: TRBJ2-5; d_call: TRBD1; v_call: TRBV19; clone_size: once; cdr3_aa: CASSIGGQGLETQYF; cdr3_nt: TGTGCCAGTAGTATAGGGGGACAGGGATTGGAGACCCAGTACTTC
j_call: TRBJ2-7; d_call: .; v_call: TRBV7-7; clone_size: few; cdr3_aa: CASSSYPSGTGAYEQYF; cdr3_nt: TGTGCCAGCAGCTCATACCCTAGCGGGACAGGGGCCTACGAGCAGTACTTC
j_call: TRBJ2-5; d_call: TRBD1; v_call: TRBV6-5; clone_size: .; cdr3_aa: CASRPTQGYQETQYF; cdr3_nt: TGTGCCAGCAGGCCTACACAGGGGTACCAAGAGACCCAGTACTTC
j_call: TRBJ1-5; d_call: TRBD1; v_call: TRBV27; clone_size: .; cdr3_aa: CASAWTGRQPQHF; cdr3_nt: TGTGCCAGCGCTTGGACAGGAAGACAGCCCCAGCATTTT
j_call: TRBJ1-2; d_call: .; v_call: TRBV5-1; clone_size: .; cdr3_aa: CASSLPQEDGYTF; cdr3_nt: TGCGCCAGCAGCTTGCCCCAGGAGGATGGCTACACCTTC
j_call: TRBJ2-3; d_call: .; v_call: TRBV29-1; clone_size: few; cdr3_aa: CSVEGTGRSSDTQYF; cdr3_nt: TGCAGCGTTGAAGGAACAGGTCGTAGCTCAGATACGCAGTATTTT
j_call: TRBJ2-5; d_call: .; v_call: TRBV7-9; clone_size: few; cdr3_aa: CASSLAFDIRRETQYF; cdr3_nt: TGTGCCAGCAGCTTAGCGTTCGACATTAGAAGGGAGACCCAGTACTTC
j_call: TRBJ2-7; d_call: .; v_call: TRBV11-2; clone_size: .; cdr3_aa: CASSFRDMDEQYF; cdr3_nt: TGTGCCAGCAGCTTCCGGGACATGGACGAGCAGTACTTC
j_call: TRBJ1-5; d_call: .; v_call: TRBV21-1; clone_size: .; cdr3_aa: CASSLITGDNQPQHF; cdr3_nt: TGTGCCAGCAGCCTGATAACAGGGGACAATCAGCCCCAGCATTTT
j_call: TRBJ1-4; d_call: TRBD1; v_call: TRBV5-4; clone_size: .; cdr3_aa: CASSSTGEGTNEKLFF; cdr3_nt: TGTGCCAGCAGCTCGACAGGGGAGGGGACTAATGAAAAACTGTTTTTT
j_call: TRBJ2-2; d_call: TRBD1; v_call: TRBV6-5; clone_size: .; cdr3_aa: CASSWDRGTGELFF; cdr3_nt: TGTGCCAGCAGTTGGGACAGGGGCACCGGGGAGCTGTTTTTT
j_call: TRBJ2-7; d_call: TRBD1; v_call: TRBV12-5; clone_size: .; cdr3_aa: CASAPDRGSSYEQYF; cdr3_nt: TGTGCTAGTGCCCCTGACAGGGGGAGCTCCTACGAGCAGTACTTC
j_call: TRBJ1-5; d_call: TRBD1; v_call: TRBV6-1; clone_size: few; cdr3_aa: CASSTPGQGNQPQHF; cdr3_nt: TGTGCCAGCAGTACCCCGGGACAGGGTAATCAGCCCCAGCATTTT
j_call: TRBJ1-1; d_call: TRBD1; v_call: TRBV5-6; clone_size: .; cdr3_aa: CASSLARGQGVTEAFF; cdr3_nt: TGTGCCAGCAGCTTGGCCAGGGGACAGGGTGTGACTGAAGCTTTCTTT
j_call: TRBJ2-7; d_call: TRBD2; v_call: TRBV28; clone_size: .; cdr3_aa: CASSLGSRGAYEQYF; cdr3_nt: TGTGCCAGCAGTTTGGGTTCCCGGGGGGCCTACGAGCAGTACTTC
j_call: TRBJ2-3; d_call: .; v_call: TRBV7-9; clone_size: .; cdr3_aa: CASSFSSPSTDTQYF; cdr3_nt: TGTGCCAGCAGCTTCTCTAGCCCAAGCACAGATACGCAGTATTTT
j_call: TRBJ1-1; d_call: .; v_call: TRBV18; clone_size: .; cdr3_aa: CASSPDSSNTEAFF; cdr3_nt: TGTGCCAGCTCACCAGACAGCTCGAACACTGAAGCTTTCTTT
j_call: TRBJ2-5; d_call: .; v_call: TRBV6-6; clone_size: .; cdr3_aa: CASRLQGNQETQYF; cdr3_nt: TGTGCCAGCAGACTGCAGGGAAACCAAGAGACCCAGTACTTC
j_call: TRBJ1-4; d_call: TRBD1; v_call: TRBV7-9; clone_size: .; cdr3_aa: CASSLVGQGVEKLFF; cdr3_nt: TGTGCCAGCAGCTTAGTGGGACAGGGTGTTGAAAAACTGTTTTTT